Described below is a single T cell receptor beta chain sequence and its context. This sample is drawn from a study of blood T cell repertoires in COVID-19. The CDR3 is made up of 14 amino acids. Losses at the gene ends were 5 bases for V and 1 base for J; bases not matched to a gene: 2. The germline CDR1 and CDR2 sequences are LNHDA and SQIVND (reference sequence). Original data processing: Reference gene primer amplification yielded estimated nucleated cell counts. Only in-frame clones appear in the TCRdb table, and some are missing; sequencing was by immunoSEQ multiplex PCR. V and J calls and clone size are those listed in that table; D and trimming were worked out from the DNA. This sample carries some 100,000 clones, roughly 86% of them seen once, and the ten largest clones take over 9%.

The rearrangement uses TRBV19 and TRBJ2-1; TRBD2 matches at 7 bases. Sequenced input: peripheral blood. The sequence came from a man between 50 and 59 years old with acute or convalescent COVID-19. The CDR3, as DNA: TGTGCCAGTAGTTTCGGGGGGTCCTACAATGAGCAGTTCTTC. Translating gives CASSFGGSYNEQFF. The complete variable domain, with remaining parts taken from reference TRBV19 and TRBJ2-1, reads DGGITQSPKYLFRKEGQNVTLSCEQNLNHDAMYWYRQDPGQGLRLIYYSQIVNDFQKGDIAEGYSVSREKKESFPLTVTSAQKNPTAFYLCASSFGGSYNEQFFGPGTRLTVL.